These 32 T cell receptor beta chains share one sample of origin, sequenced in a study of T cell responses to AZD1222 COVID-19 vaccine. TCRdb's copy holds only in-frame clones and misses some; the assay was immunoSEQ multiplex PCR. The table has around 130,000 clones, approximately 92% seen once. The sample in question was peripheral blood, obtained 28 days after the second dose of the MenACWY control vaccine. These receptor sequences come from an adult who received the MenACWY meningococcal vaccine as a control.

The CDR3 region is CASSVGPDTQYF. The CDR3 DNA is TGTGCCAGCAGCGTAGGACCAGATACGCAGTATTTT. V and J are TRBV9 and TRBJ2-3; D gene ambiguous. The CDR3 sequence is 12 residues long. Germline loops: CDR1 SGDLS, CDR2 YYNGEE. Trimming shortened V by 0 bases and J by 4 bases, and 3 bases separated the two germline ends.

CDR3 in DNA: TGTGCCAGCAGCTTAGACAGCCTACTCTCGGATGAGCAGTTCTTC. Translating it yields CASSLDSLLSDEQFF. The genes are TRBV11-2 and TRBJ2-1; D unresolved. The germline V gene encodes CDR1 SGHAT and CDR2 FQNNGV. The CDR3 is 15 residues long. Trimming pared 0 bases from V and 8 bases from J, leaving 14 bases between.

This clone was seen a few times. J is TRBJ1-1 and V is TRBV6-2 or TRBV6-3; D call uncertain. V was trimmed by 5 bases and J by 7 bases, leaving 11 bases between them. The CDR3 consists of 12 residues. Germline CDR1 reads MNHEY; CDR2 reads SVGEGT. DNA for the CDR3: TGTGCCAGCAGTACCGACCTGGGTGAAGCTTTCTTT. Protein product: CASSTDLGEAFF.

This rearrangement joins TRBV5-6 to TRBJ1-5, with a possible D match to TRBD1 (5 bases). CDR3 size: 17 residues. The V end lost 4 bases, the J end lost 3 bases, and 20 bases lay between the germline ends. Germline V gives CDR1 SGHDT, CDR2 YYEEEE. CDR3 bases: TGTGCCAGCAGCATCGGCGGGGTGGCAGGGTCCAATCAGCCCCAGCATTTT. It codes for CASSIGGVAGSNQPQHF.

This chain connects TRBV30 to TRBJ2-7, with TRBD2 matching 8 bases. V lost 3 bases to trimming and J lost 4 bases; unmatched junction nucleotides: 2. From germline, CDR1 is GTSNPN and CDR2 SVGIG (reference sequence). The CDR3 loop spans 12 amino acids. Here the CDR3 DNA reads TGTGCCTGGAGGCGGGGGGCGTACGAGCAGTACTTC. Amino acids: CAWRRGAYEQYF.

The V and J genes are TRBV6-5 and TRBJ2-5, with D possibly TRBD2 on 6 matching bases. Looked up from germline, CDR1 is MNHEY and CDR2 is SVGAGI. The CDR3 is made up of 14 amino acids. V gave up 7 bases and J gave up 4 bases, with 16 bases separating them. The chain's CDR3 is CASKRSRGSETQYF. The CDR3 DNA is TGTGCCAGCAAGCGATCCCGGGGGTCAGAGACCCAGTACTTC.

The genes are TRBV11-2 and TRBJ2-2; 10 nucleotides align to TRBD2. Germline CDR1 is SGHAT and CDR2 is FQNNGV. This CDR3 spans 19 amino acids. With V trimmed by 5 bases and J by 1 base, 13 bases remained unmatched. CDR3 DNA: TGTGCCAGCAGCCTCTCCAGCGGGAGGGATTTCATGAACACCGGGGAGCTGTTTTTT. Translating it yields CASSLSSGRDFMNTGELFF.

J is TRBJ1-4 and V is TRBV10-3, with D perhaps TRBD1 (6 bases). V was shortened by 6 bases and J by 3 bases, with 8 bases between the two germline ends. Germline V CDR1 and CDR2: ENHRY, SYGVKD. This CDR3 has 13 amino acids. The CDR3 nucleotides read TGTGCCATCAGGACAGGATCTAATGAAAAACTGTTTTTT. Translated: CAIRTGSNEKLFF.

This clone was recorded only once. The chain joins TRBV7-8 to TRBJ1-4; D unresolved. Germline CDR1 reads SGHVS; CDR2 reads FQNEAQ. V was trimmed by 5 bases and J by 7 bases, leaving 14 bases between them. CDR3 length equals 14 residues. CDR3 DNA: TGTGCCAGCAGCCCACCTTATTCATTTGAAAAACTGTTTTTT. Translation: CASSPPYSFEKLFF. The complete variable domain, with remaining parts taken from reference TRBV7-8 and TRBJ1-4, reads GAGVSQSPRYKVAKRGQDVALRCDPISGHVSLFWYQQALGQGPEFLTYFQNEAQLDKSGLPSDRFFAERPEGSVSTLKIQRTQQEDSAVYLCASSPPYSFEKLFFGSGTQLSVL.

The chain's CDR3 is CASSWGLAGANEQFF. In nucleotides, the CDR3 is TGTGCCAGCAGCTGGGGACTAGCGGGAGCCAATGAGCAGTTCTTC. The chain links TRBV7-3 to TRBJ2-1, with 14 bases fitting TRBD2. V lost 4 bases to trimming and J lost 6 bases; unmatched junction nucleotides: 2. The CDR3 is made up of 15 amino acids. Germline CDR1 SGHTA, CDR2 FQGTGA.

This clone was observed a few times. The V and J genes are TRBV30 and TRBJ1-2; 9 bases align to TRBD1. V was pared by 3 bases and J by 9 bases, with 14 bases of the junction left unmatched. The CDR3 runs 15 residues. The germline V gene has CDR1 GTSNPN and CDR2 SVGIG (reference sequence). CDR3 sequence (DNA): TGTGCCTGGAGCCCCGGGACAGGGAACTCTATGCGCTACACCTTC. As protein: CAWSPGTGNSMRYTF. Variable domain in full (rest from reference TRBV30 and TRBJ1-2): SQTIHQWPATLVQPVGSPLSLECTVEGTSNPNLYWYRQAAGRGLQLLFYSVGIGQISSEVPQNLSASRPQDRQFILSSKKLLLSDSGFYLCAWSPGTGNSMRYTFGSGTRLTVV.

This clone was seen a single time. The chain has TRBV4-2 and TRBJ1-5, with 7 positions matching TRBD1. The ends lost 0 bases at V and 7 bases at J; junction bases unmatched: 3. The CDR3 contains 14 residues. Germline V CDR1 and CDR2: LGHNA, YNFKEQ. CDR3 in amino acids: CASSQELQGQPQHF. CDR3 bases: TGTGCCAGCAGCCAAGAATTACAGGGGCAGCCCCAGCATTTT.

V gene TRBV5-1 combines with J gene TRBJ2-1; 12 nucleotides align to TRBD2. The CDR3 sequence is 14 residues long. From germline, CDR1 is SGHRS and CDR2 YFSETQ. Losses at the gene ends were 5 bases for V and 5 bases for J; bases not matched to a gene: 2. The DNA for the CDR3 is TGCGCCAGCAGGACTAGCGGGAGAAACAATGAGCAGTTCTTC. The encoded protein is CASRTSGRNNEQFF.

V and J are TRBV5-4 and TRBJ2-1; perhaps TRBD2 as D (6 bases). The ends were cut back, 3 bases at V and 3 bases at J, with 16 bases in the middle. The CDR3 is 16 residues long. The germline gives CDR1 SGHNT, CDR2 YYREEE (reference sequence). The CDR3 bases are TGTGCCAGCAGCTCTGGAGCCCTAGCGTTCTACAATGAGCAGTTCTTC. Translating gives CASSSGALAFYNEQFF.

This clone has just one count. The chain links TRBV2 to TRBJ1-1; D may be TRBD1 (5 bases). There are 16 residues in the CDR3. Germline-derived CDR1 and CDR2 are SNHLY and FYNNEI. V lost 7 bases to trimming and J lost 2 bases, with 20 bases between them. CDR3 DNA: TGTGCCAGCACTGCTCGTCCACAGGATTTAAACACTGAAGCTTTCTTT. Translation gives CASTARPQDLNTEAFF.

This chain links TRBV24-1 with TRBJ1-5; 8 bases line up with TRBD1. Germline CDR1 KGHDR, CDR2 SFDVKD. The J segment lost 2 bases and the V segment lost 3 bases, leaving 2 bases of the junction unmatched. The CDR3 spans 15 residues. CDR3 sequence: CATSDTGGGNQPQHF. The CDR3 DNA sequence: TGTGCCACCAGTGATACAGGGGGGGGCAATCAGCCCCAGCATTTT.

In nucleotides, the CDR3 is TGTGCCAGCAGGACCACAGGGCTAGCTAACTATGGCTACACCTTC. This sequence encodes CASRTTGLANYGYTF. This rearrangement joins TRBV28 to TRBJ1-2; D may be TRBD1 (6 bases). The V gene lost 6 bases and the J gene lost 0 bases, with 14 bases spanning the gap. CDR3 length: 15 residues. The germline CDR1 and CDR2 sequences are MDHEN and SYDVKM.

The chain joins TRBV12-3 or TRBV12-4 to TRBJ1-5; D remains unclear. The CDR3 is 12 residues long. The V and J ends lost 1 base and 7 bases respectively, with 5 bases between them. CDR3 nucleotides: TGTGCCAGCAGTTTAGAAGGACAGCCCCAGCATTTT. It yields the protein CASSLEGQPQHF.

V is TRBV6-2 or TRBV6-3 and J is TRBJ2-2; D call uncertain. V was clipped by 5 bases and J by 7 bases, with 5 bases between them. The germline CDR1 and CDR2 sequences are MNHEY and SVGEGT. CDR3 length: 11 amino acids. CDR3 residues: CASSMYGELFF. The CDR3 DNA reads TGTGCCAGCAGTATGTACGGGGAGCTGTTTTTT.

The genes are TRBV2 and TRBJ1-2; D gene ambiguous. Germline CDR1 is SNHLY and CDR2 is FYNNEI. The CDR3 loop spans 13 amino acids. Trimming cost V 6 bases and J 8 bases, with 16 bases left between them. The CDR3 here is CASSLDSSGGYTF. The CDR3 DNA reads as TGTGCCAGCAGCCTGGACTCGTCCGGAGGCTACACCTTC.

The CDR3 DNA reads TGTGCCAGCAGGGAAGGGGGGGGACCTGGAAACACCATATATTTT. This gives the protein CASREGGGPGNTIYF. V usage is TRBV7-2 and J usage is TRBJ1-3; D is perhaps TRBD1 (6 bases). CDR1 and CDR2 from the germline V gene are SGHTA and FQGNSA. Trimming took 6 bases from V and 2 from J, leaving 14 bases between them. The CDR3 has 15 amino acids.

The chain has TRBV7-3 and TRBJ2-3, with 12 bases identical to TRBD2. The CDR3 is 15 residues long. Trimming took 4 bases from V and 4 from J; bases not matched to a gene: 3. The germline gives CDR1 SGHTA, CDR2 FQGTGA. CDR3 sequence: CASSSGLAGADTQYF. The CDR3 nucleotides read TGTGCCAGCAGCTCGGGACTAGCGGGCGCAGATACGCAGTATTTT.

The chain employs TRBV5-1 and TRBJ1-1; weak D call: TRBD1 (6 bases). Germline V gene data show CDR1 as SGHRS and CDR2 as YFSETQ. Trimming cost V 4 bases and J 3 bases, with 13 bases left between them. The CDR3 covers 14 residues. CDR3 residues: CASSDTGTDTEAFF. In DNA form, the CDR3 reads TGCGCCAGCAGCGATACAGGGACTGACACTGAAGCTTTCTTT.

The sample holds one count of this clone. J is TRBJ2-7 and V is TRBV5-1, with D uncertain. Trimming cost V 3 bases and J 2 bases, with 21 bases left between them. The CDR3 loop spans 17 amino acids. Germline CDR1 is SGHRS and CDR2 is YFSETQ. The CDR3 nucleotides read TGCGCCAGCAGCTACTCCCCTCAGACGGACGGTACCTACGAGCAGTACTTC. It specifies CASSYSPQTDGTYEQYF. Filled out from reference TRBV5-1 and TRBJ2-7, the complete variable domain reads KAGVTQTPRYLIKTRGQQVTLSCSPISGHRSVSWYQQTPGQGLQFLFEYFSETQRNKGNFPGRFSGRQFSNSRSEMNVSTLELGDSALYLCASSYSPQTDGTYEQYFGPGTRLTVT.

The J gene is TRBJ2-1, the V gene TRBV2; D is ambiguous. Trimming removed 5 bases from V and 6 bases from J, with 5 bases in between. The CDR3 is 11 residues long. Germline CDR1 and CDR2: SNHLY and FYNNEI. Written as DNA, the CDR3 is TGTGCCAGCAGTTCAGCCAATGAGCAGTTCTTC. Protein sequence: CASSSANEQFF. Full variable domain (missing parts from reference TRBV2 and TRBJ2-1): EPEVTQTPSHQVTQMGQEVILRCVPISNHLYFYWYRQILGQKVEFLVSFYNNEISEKSEIFDDQFSVERPDGSNFTLKIRSTKLEDSAMYFCASSSANEQFFGPGTRLTVL.

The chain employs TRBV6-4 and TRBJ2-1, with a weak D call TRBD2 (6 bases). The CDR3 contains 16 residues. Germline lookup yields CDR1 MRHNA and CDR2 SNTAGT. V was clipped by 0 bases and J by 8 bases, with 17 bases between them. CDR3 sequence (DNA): TGTGCCAGCAGTGACTCCGCCGGGGGAGGTACGGATGAGCAGTTCTTC. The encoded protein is CASSDSAGGGTDEQFF.

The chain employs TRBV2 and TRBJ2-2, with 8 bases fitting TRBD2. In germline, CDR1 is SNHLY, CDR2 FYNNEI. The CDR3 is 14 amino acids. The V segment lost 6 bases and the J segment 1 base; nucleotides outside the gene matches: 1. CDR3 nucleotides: TGTGCCAGCAGGGGACTAGGGAACACCGGGGAGCTGTTTTTT. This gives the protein CASRGLGNTGELFF.

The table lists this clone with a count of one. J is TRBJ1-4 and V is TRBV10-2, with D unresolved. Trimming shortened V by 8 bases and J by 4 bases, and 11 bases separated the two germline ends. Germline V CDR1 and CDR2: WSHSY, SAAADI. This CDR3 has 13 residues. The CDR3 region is CASLPNFNEKLFF. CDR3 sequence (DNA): TGCGCCAGCCTTCCGAACTTTAATGAAAAACTGTTTTTT.

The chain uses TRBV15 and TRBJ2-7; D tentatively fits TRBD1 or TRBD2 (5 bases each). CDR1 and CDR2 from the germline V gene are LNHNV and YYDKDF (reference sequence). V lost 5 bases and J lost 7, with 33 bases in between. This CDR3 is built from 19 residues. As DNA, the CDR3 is TGTGCCACCAGCCTGGGGACCGACCAACGCCCTATGGGCCCCTGGGAGCAGTACTTC. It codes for CATSLGTDQRPMGPWEQYF.

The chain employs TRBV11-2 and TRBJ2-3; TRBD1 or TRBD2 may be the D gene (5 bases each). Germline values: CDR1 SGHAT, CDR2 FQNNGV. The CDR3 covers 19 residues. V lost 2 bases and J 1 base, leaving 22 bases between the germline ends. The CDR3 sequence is CASSLYPDRRGAGTDTQYF. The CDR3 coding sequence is TGTGCCAGCAGCTTATACCCCGACCGTCGAGGGGCTGGCACAGATACGCAGTATTTT.

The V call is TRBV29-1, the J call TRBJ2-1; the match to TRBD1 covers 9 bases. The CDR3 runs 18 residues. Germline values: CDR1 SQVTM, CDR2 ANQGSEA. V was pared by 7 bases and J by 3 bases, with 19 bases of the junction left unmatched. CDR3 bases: TGCAGCGGGCTTTTGCGGACAGGGGAGCTATTGAACTACAATGAGCAGTTCTTC. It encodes CSGLLRTGELLNYNEQFF.

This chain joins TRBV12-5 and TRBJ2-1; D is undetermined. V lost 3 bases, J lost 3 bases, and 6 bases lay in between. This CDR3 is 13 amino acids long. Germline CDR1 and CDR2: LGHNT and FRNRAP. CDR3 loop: CASGLTDYNEQFF. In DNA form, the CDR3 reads TGTGCTAGTGGTTTAACGGACTACAATGAGCAGTTCTTC.